The 27 T cell receptor beta chains below come from one sample, sequenced in a study of T cells in localized non-small cell lung cancer. Repertoires were generated with immunoSEQ multiplex PCR, while TCRdb's copy carries only in-frame clones and drops some. The sample has approximately 65,000 clones; 81% are singletons. This material consisted of PBMCs, taken before any cancer treatment. Source of these receptors: a man between 40 and 70 years old with stage II lung adenocarcinoma.

The rearrangement joins TRBV19 to TRBJ1-2, with 7 positions matching TRBD1. The CDR3 is 18 residues long. V shed 6 bases, J shed 3 bases, and the junction held 19 bases outside the gene matches. Germline V gives CDR1 LNHDA, CDR2 SQIVND (reference sequence). The CDR3 DNA is TGTGCCAGTAGAGATTATAGGCTACAGGGGTCCCTGGACTATGGCTACACCTTC. It translates to CASRDYRLQGSLDYGYTF.

The V gene is TRBV9, the J gene TRBJ1-4; D might be TRBD1 (5 bases). The CDR3 is 15 amino acids. Per germline, CDR1 SGDLS and CDR2 YYNGEE. V was clipped by 0 bases and J by 3 bases, with 9 bases between them. The CDR3 nucleotides read TGTGCCAGCAGCGTAGAAGGGACGGCTAATGAAAAACTGTTTTTT. Its protein is CASSVEGTANEKLFF.

The chain is built from TRBV4-2 and TRBJ1-1; D gene uncertain. V was cut by 3 bases and J by 0 bases, with 11 bases left in between. This CDR3 is 15 amino acids long. CDR1 is LGHNA, CDR2 YNFKEQ, per germline. The DNA of the CDR3 is TGTGCCAGCAGCCAGTTACAGTCCATGAACACTGAAGCTTTCTTT. It yields the protein CASSQLQSMNTEAFF.

This clone turned up a few times. This sequence joins TRBV5-1 and TRBJ2-2; 10 bases fit TRBD1. The CDR3 is made up of 17 amino acids. Unmatched junction bases numbered 13, after V lost 4 bases and J lost 7 bases. Germline CDR1 and CDR2: SGHRS and YFSETQ. The CDR3 loop reads CASSTDRGRMGGGELFF. CDR3 nucleotide sequence: TGCGCCAGCAGCACCGACAGGGGGCGCATGGGTGGCGGGGAGCTGTTTTTT.

In this sample, this clone turned up once. The V call is TRBV5-6, the J call TRBJ1-2; D might be TRBD1 (5 bases). CDR3 length: 14 residues. Trimming pared 5 bases from V and 0 bases from J, leaving 11 bases between. In germline, CDR1 is SGHDT, CDR2 YYEEEE. The DNA for the CDR3 is TGTGCCAGCAGGGGGACGGTCACTAACTATGGCTACACCTTC. It codes for CASRGTVTNYGYTF.

V gene TRBV5-1 combines with J gene TRBJ2-7; TRBD2 agrees at 10 bases. Germline V CDR1 and CDR2: SGHRS, YFSETQ. Trimming removed 0 bases from V and 0 bases from J; junction bases left unmatched: 3. The CDR3 is made up of 16 amino acids. CDR3 region: CASSLGSGRGSYEQYF. The CDR3 region has the DNA TGCGCCAGCAGCTTGGGAAGCGGGAGGGGCTCCTACGAGCAGTACTTC.

The chain links TRBV5-4 to TRBJ1-2; D gene ambiguous. Between the trimmed V and J ends, which lost 2 bases and 2 bases, there was a span of 7 bases. This CDR3 has 13 residues. The germline V gene has CDR1 SGHNT and CDR2 YYREEE (reference sequence). The CDR3 coding sequence is TGTGCCAGCAGCTTAAAACAGAACTATGGCTACACCTTC. Encoded protein: CASSLKQNYGYTF.

Turning to this clone: A read error may account for a junction end that differs from germline. The chain combines TRBV5-4 with TRBJ2-7; 7 bases map to TRBD1. From germline, CDR1 is SGHNT and CDR2 YYREEE (reference sequence). The CDR3 runs to 12 residues. The CDR3 loop reads CASSLSDRVLNF. The DNA of the CDR3 is TGTGCCAGCAGCTTGAGTGACAGGGTATTGAACTTC.

This clone was found a few times. V gene TRBV5-1 combines with J gene TRBJ1-3; tentatively, D is TRBD1 (6 bases). Trimming removed 4 bases from V and 0 bases from J, with 14 bases in between. This CDR3 is built from 16 residues. Per germline, CDR1 SGHRS and CDR2 YFSETQ. This CDR3 is CASSRSGVSSGNTIYF. CDR3 sequence (DNA): TGCGCCAGCAGCAGGTCAGGGGTGAGCTCTGGAAACACCATATATTTT.

The CDR3 bases are TGTGCCAGTACCATAGGAAGGGGGCTCTCCTACGAGCAGTACTTC. As protein: CASTIGRGLSYEQYF. This sequence joins TRBV19 and TRBJ2-7; TRBD1 matches at 7 bases. Germline CDR1 LNHDA, CDR2 SQIVND (reference sequence). This CDR3 has 15 residues. The junction had 9 bases not matched to a gene; V was cut back by 7 bases and J by 0 bases.

The chain is built from TRBV6-4 and TRBJ2-1, with D tentatively TRBD2 (7 bases). The CDR3 sequence is 14 residues long. V was cut by 4 bases and J by 7 bases, with 14 bases left in between. Looked up from germline, CDR1 is MRHNA and CDR2 is SNTAGT. CDR3 sequence (DNA): TGTGCCAGCAGTGTGGAGGGGGGGATGAATGAGCAGTTCTTC. Translated, it gives CASSVEGGMNEQFF.

The chain couples TRBV30 to TRBJ1-2; 9 nucleotides match TRBD1. Germline CDR1 GTSNPN, CDR2 SVGIG (reference sequence). The CDR3 covers 13 residues. The V and J ends lost 2 bases and 7 bases, in that order; junction bases with no gene match: 5. The CDR3 DNA is TGTGCCTGGAGTCGGGACAGGGAGGGTGGCTACACCTTC. This codes for CAWSRDREGGYTF.

This clone was picked up one time. The chain carries TRBV5-6 and TRBJ2-2; the D gene is possibly TRBD2 (5 bases). Trimming took 4 bases from V and 0 from J, leaving 13 bases between them. This CDR3 spans 16 amino acids. Germline CDR1 reads SGHDT; CDR2 reads YYEEEE. The CDR3 loop is CASSLLSAPNTGELFF. The CDR3 DNA is TGTGCCAGCAGCCTCCTTAGCGCCCCGAACACCGGGGAGCTGTTTTTT.

The CDR3 bases are TGTGCCAGCAGCGTGGGGACGCATACGGCGGGAGGTAACTCCTACAATGAGCAGTTCTTC. It is translated as CASSVGTHTAGGNSYNEQFF. The rearrangement joins TRBV9 to TRBJ2-1; TRBD2 matches at 8 bases. The V gene's germline CDR1 is SGDLS and CDR2 YYNGEE. Unmatched junction bases numbered 16, after V lost 2 bases and J lost 0 bases. CDR3 length: 20 amino acids.

The chain uses TRBV15 and TRBJ2-2; D gene ambiguous. The germline V and J ends were trimmed by 0 bases and 4 bases, with 12 bases remaining between them. Germline assignment: CDR1 LNHNV and CDR2 YYDKDF (reference sequence). CDR3 length: 16 residues. CDR3 in DNA: TGTGCCACCAGCAGAGATACTCGACCTCTCACCGGGGAGCTGTTTTTT. It specifies CATSRDTRPLTGELFF.

The chain uses TRBV27 and TRBJ2-5; D call uncertain. The CDR3 has 14 amino acids. Per germline, CDR1 MNHEY and CDR2 SMNVEV (reference sequence). With 3 bases removed from V and 1 base from J, the gap between germline ends came to 9 bases. The CDR3 loop reads CASSFRGSQETQYF. The CDR3 nucleotides are TGTGCCAGCAGTTTCCGAGGCAGCCAAGAGACCCAGTACTTC.

This sequence joins TRBV9 and TRBJ1-4; a possible D gene is TRBD1 (6 bases). The ends were cut back, 3 bases at V and 8 bases at J, with 26 bases in the middle. The CDR3 runs to 18 residues. Germline V gene sequence: CDR1 SGDLS, CDR2 YYNGEE. The CDR3 region has the DNA TGTGCCAGCAGCGCGCGTACCGGGACACCCAGAACCGGGGAAAAACTGTTTTTT. This codes for CASSARTGTPRTGEKLFF.

The gene calls are TRBV5-1 and TRBJ2-1, with D perhaps TRBD1 or TRBD2 (6 bases each). This CDR3 has 20 residues. Trimming shortened V by 0 bases and J by 3 bases, and 25 bases separated the two germline ends. Germline V lookup: CDR1 SGHRS, CDR2 YFSETQ. The CDR3: CASSLEFLGGGVPGYNEQFF. The CDR3 DNA sequence: TGCGCCAGCAGCTTGGAATTCTTGGGGGGCGGGGTGCCTGGCTACAATGAGCAGTTCTTC.

V usage is TRBV28 and J usage is TRBJ2-5, with 7 bases that match TRBD1. The germline CDR1 and CDR2 sequences are MDHEN and SYDVKM. The ends lost 6 bases at V and 2 bases at J; junction bases unmatched: 6. The CDR3 loop spans 14 amino acids. The CDR3 spells CASSPARGQETQYF. The CDR3, as DNA: TGTGCCAGCAGCCCTGCCAGGGGGCAAGAGACCCAGTACTTC. The full variable domain, rest sourced from reference TRBV28 and TRBJ2-5, is DVKVTQSSRYLVKRTGEKVFLECVQDMDHENMFWYRQDPGLGLRLIYFSYDVKMKEKGDIPEGYSVSREKKERFSLILESASTNQTSMYLCASSPARGQETQYFGPGTRLLVL.

This rearrangement joins TRBV29-1 to TRBJ1-1; tentatively, D is TRBD1 (5 bases). The V and J ends lost 0 bases and 11 bases respectively, with 16 bases between them. The CDR3 extends over 13 amino acids. Germline assignment: CDR1 SQVTM and CDR2 ANQGSEA. CDR3 sequence: CSVEEGDHLRAFF. The CDR3 DNA is TGCAGCGTTGAAGAGGGGGACCACCTGAGGGCTTTCTTT.

This chain uses TRBV19 with TRBJ1-2, with a tentative D call TRBD1 (5 bases). The V gene's germline CDR1 is LNHDA and CDR2 SQIVND (reference sequence). The V end lost 7 bases, the J end lost 8 bases, and 20 bases lay between the germline ends. The CDR3 length is 14 residues. CDR3 in amino acids: CASNLGKGLDGYTF. DNA for the CDR3: TGTGCCAGTAACTTGGGGAAGGGACTAGACGGCTACACCTTC.

The V and J genes are TRBV6-5 and TRBJ1-1; perhaps TRBD1 as D (5 bases). The CDR3 consists of 15 residues. CDR1 MNHEY and CDR2 SVGAGI come from the germline V gene. V lost 6 bases and J 1 base, leaving 15 bases between the germline ends. CDR3 region: CASSHGQGANTEAFF. CDR3 coding DNA: TGTGCCAGCAGCCACGGGCAGGGAGCGAACACTGAAGCTTTCTTT.

This chain joins TRBV27 and TRBJ2-1; D gene uncertain. This CDR3 is built from 16 residues. Trimming left V 4 bases short and J 8 bases short, with 21 bases between. CDR1 is MNHEY and CDR2 is SMNVEV in the germline V gene (reference sequence). The CDR3 here is CASSSSTLVGLHEQFF. The CDR3 bases are TGTGCCAGCAGTTCCTCCACACTGGTAGGATTGCATGAGCAGTTCTTC.

The chain employs TRBV12-5 and TRBJ1-5, with D perhaps matching TRBD1 (5 bases). Trimming removed 6 bases from V and 3 bases from J, with 9 bases in between. CDR3 length: 13 residues. CDR1 and CDR2 from the germline V gene are LGHNT and FRNRAP. This chain's CDR3 is CASGRDYNQPQHF. In nucleotides, the CDR3 is TGTGCTAGTGGCCGGGACTACAATCAGCCCCAGCATTTT.

V is TRBV6-1 and J is TRBJ2-7, with a tentative D call TRBD1 (5 bases). Trimming left V 2 bases short and J 7 bases short, with 15 bases between. This CDR3 is 14 amino acids long. Germline V CDR1 and CDR2: MNHNS, SASEGT. In nucleotides, the CDR3 is TGTGCCAGCAGTGAAAGGGGCCAGGGTCAAGAGCAGTACTTC. Its protein is CASSERGQGQEQYF.

The chain is built from TRBV20-1 and TRBJ1-4, with D unresolved. This CDR3 region has 11 residues. V lost 6 bases and J lost 6, with 8 bases in between. Germline CDR1 and CDR2: DFQATT and SNEGSKA (reference sequence). This CDR3 reads CSARHDEKLFF. The CDR3 nucleotides read TGCAGTGCCCGCCACGATGAAAAACTGTTTTTT.

The chain recombines TRBV18 with TRBJ1-4, with D unclear. Germline V gene data show CDR1 as KGHSH and CDR2 as LQKENI. V was pared by 3 bases and J by 12 bases, with 14 bases between. The CDR3 has 13 residues. The CDR3 DNA follows: TGTGCCAGCTCACCCAAGTCTACCGGGGAACTGTTTTTT. Protein product: CASSPKSTGELFF.